The sample holds many counts of the clone carrying this T cell receptor beta chain. This sample is part of a study of neurological immune-mediated disorders. TCRdb called the 5' RACE reads again in MiXCR, with one record for every CDR3 protein. The table records fewer than 40,000 distinct CDR3 sequences, more than 4.5% of them present only once. Germline CDR1 reads DFQATT; CDR2 reads SNEGSKA (reference sequence). The length of the CDR3 is 14 residues. Trimming cost V 6 bases and J 2 bases, with 17 bases left between them. This chain uses TRBV20-1 with TRBJ2-7; weak D call: TRBD2 (7 bases). This sequence was found in a man between 18 and 35 years old in good health. Material for sequencing was CD4+ T cells from blood. The CDR3 region has the DNA TGCAGTGCCGCGGAAGCGGGGACAACCTACGAGCAGTACTTC. Its protein is CSAAEAGTTYEQYF.